At least ten counts were recorded for the clone carrying this T cell receptor beta chain. Its antigen is not identified. The data were produced by immunoSEQ multiplex PCR, yet TCRdb's version contains in-frame clones alone and is incomplete. Of around 15,000 clones in the sample, approximately 48% were seen once. The CDR3 totals 16 residues. Per the germline V gene, CDR1 is GTSNPN and CDR2 is SVGIG (reference sequence). With 2 bases removed from V and 0 bases from J, the gap between germline ends came to 16 bases. The sample is drawn from a study of radiation and T cells in renal cell carcinoma. Study-wide points: Dominant CDR3 motifs occupied more repertoire in irradiated than control tumors. Top 100 clonotypes averaged approximately 50% in irradiated versus roughly 45% in nephrectomy-only tumors.

As to treatment: 15 Gy SBRT to primary tumor, nephrectomy 4 weeks later. Nephrectomy followed 15 Gy stereotactic body radiation by 4 weeks. Clear cell pathology was present in this patient's renal cell carcinoma. The receptor was isolated from a woman aged 55 to 70 with renal cell carcinoma. The source material was tumor tissue, sampled from a patient whose treatment included radiotherapy and nephrectomy. V and J are TRBV30 and TRBJ1-2; D is ambiguous. The DNA for the CDR3 is TGTGCCTGGAGTCGCCGTAACCCCAGCGCTAACTATGGCTACACCTTC. Protein: CAWSRRNPSANYGYTF.